The sequence of this TCR beta chain was determined in a study of T-cell reconstitution after alpha-beta-depleted transplantation in children. Preparation of the TCRbeta library involved a method that used unique molecular identifiers. TCRdb passed the PCR reads through MiXCR, listing each CDR3 protein once. This sample yields around 380,000 distinct CDR3 sequences, of which roughly a tenth are seen a single time; about 5% belongs to the top ten. V was shortened by 8 bases and J by 8 bases, with 22 bases between the two germline ends. This CDR3 has 15 amino acids. Germline CDR1 is SGHTA and CDR2 is FQGNSA.

The specimen comprised PBMCs from the stem cell graft donor, sampled from the stem cell graft. The source of this sequence is a human donor who donated a stem cell graft to a child with acute myeloid leukemia. V usage is TRBV7-2 and J usage is TRBJ2-4; D perhaps matches TRBD2 (6 bases). CDR3 coding DNA: TGTGCCAGCGGCTCCACTAGTTTCGGGGGAGACATTCAGTACTTC. Translating it yields CASGSTSFGGDIQYF.